This entry describes one T cell receptor beta chain. Its antigen is not yet known. No per-base quality is available; no much larger clone lies one base away. Collaborating institutions collected whole blood in K2EDTA tubes following their own protocols. For TCRbeta analysis, collaborators shipped samples in one of three forms: frozen whole blood, isolated PBMCs, or DNA extracted from either of those sample types. These data come from a study of blood T cell repertoires in COVID-19 (dated by TCRdb to the early 2020s). With regard to the full study: Samples from collaborators originated in the United States, Italy and Spain and spanned both the acute and convalescent phases of COVID-19. The prospective study material was composed of cDNA or gDNA derived from T cells, B-cell-depleted T cells, or PBMCs. Subjects who had been exposed to COVID-19, were actively infected with it, or had recovered from it provided the deeply sampled blood TCRbeta repertoires that made up the dataset. The repertoires were made available in a free public database intended to serve as a resource for research on the immune response to SARS-CoV-2. The samples were drawn from the first 160 participants of the ongoing ImmuneRACE study and from 1,254 subjects provided by 6 global collaborators. A de-identified subject ID, COVID-19 status, age in years and sex were almost always included in the sample metadata. HLA class I and class II types, where available, came from metadata supplied by the sample provider rather than from assay-based typing. Overall results and qualifications from the work: How much clinical and demographic metadata was included differed by source and by participant, and the metadata was provided uncurated.

The V and J ends are trimmed by 0 bases and 0 bases, leaving 10 bases between them. Inclusive of the bounding cysteine and phenylalanine, the CDR3 is 15 residues long. The DNA shown is the 45-base CDR3, in frame from base 1. CDR1 SGHNT and CDR2 YYREEE were looked up in the germline V gene (reference sequence). The immunoSEQ Assay, a bias-controlled multiplex PCR, was used to amplify TCRbeta CDR3 regions from genomic DNA. Per the source publication's procedure: The number of nucleated cells in each sample was estimated by amplification of reference gene primers within the assay. To quantify the absolute abundance of each unique TCRbeta CDR3 rearrangement, sequence reads were collapsed and filtered. For each sample, productive Simpson clonality was calculated as the square root of Simpson's diversity index over productive rearrangements. Not all clones reach the TCRdb copy of this immuneACCESS table, which keeps in-frame sequences only. Checked studies attribute under half of the gap to unresolved V genes and leave the rest unexplained. That table supplies the V and J calls and clone size; D and trimming were determined from the DNA. The sample records tens of thousands of clones, around 83% of which are singletons. The ten largest clones take up around two fifths of the sample.

The chain employs TRBV5-4 and TRBJ2-7; the D gene cannot be resolved reliably. Sequenced input: peripheral blood. The receptor was derived from a man aged 80 or over with acute or convalescent COVID-19. The DNA is as follows: TGTGCCAGCAGCTTGGCAGTCAGTTTCTCCTACGAGCAGTACTTC. Its coded protein is CASSLAVSFSYEQYF. Joined to the reference TRBV5-4 and TRBJ2-7 proteins, this CDR3 gives the full variable domain: ETGVTQSPTHLIKTRGQQVTLRCSSQSGHNTVSWYQQALGQGPQFIFQYYREEENGRGNFPPRFSGLQFPNYSSELNVNALELDDSALYLCASSLAVSFSYEQYFGPGTRLTVT.